The present TCR beta chain was sequenced within a study of T-cell memory formation after mild COVID-19. Regarding the study as a whole: Still unconfirmed is whether the second-wave clones peaking on day 37 recognized SARS-CoV-2. Clones that contracted from day 15 to 85 had balanced CD4/CD8; later expanders were CD4+ biased.

Constant-segment primers were used for 5'RACE, and the resulting TCR alpha and TCR beta cDNA libraries carried sample barcodes and UMIs. TCRdb analysed the 5' RACE reads with MiXCR anew, one entry per CDR3 protein. The data contain fewer than 550,000 distinct CDR3 sequences, around 20% of them seen just once; the ten biggest clones take up roughly 8.4%. The germline V gene has CDR1 SGHTA and CDR2 FQGNSA. The length of the CDR3 is 12 residues. V shed 2 bases and J shed 9 bases, with 8 bases lying between them. Of note for this clonotype: The antigen is undetermined.

The chain joins TRBV7-2 to TRBJ2-1, with D uncertain. The source material was PBMCs or a T cell subset sorted from them (not recorded which). The receptor's source is an adult woman who had mild COVID-19 (a few samples of this study predate the infection). Cell type and time point are not known. The CDR3: CASSLSVSEQFF. For the CDR3, the DNA is TGTGCCAGCAGCTTATCGGTGTCTGAGCAGTTCTTC. The whole variable domain, filled in from reference TRBV7-2 and TRBJ2-1, reads GAGVSQSPSNKVTEKGKDVELRCDPISGHTALYWYRQSLGQGLEFLIYFQGNSAPDKSGLPSDRFSAERTGGSVSTLTIQRTQQEDSAVYLCASSLSVSEQFFGPGTRLTVL.